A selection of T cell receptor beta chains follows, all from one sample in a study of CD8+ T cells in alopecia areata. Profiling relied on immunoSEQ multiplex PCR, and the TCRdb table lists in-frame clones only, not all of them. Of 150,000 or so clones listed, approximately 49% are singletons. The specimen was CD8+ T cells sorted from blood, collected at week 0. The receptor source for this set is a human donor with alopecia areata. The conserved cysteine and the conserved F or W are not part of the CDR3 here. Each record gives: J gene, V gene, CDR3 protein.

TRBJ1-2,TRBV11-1,ASSLAGEGLEGYT
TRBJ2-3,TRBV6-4,ASSENTNPTDTQY
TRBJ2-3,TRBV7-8,ASSAETGPSNTQY
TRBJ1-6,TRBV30,AWSAGAYLH
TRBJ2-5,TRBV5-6,ASSQTSGGQETQY
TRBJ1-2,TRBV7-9,ASRPRTVNYGYT
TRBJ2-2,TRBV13,ASTPEGPNTGELF
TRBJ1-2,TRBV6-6,ASSFPPIGANYGYT
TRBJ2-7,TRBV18,ASSPTAITYEQY
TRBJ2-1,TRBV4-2,ASSPKGQPYNEQF
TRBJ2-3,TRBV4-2,ASSSTDTQY
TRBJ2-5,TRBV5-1,ASSSPSGKQETQY
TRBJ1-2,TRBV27,ASSTRGANYGYT
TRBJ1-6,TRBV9,ASSAESPLH
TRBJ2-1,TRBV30,AWLDRSSYNEQF
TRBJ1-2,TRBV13,ASSSPTGFLGGYT
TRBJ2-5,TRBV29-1,SVEGRGGVETQY
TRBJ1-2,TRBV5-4,ASSLGQDHGYT
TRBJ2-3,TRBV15,ATSGSGSTDTQY
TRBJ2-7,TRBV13,ASSPGQHYEQY
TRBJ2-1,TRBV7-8,ASSSGQKNPEF
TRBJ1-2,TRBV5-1,ASSYRDKYYGYT
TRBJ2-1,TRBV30,AWGPGTSANEQF
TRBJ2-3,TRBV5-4,ASSTRVGTDTQY
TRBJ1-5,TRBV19,ASSLTANNQPQH
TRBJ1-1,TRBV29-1,SVTTDPMNTEAF
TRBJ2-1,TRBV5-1,ASSLMDEQF
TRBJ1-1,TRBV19,ASSIRPNTEAF
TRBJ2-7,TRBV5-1,ASSFHRPSSYEQY
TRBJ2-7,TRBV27,ASSLSPGTGFNEQY
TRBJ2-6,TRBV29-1,SVEGQDSGANVLT
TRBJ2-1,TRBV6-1,ASSETGGGINEQF
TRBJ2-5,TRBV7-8,ASSSNFRVGVGETQY
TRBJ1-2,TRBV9,ASSVEGGSDYGYT
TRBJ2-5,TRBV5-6,ASSRQGETQY
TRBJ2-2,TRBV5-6,ASSLGTGGELF
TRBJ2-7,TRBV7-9,ASSDGQGYEQY
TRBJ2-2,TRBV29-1,SVAGPTGELF
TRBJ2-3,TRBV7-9,ASNKGQGTTDTQY
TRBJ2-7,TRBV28,ASTGQESSYEQY
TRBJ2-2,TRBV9,ASSSRGASGGSTTGELF
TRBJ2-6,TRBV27,ASSGQTDFSGANVLT
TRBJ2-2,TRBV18,ASSPLAVGETGELF
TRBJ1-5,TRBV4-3,ASSQNPFSSQH
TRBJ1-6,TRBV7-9,ASSLESPLH
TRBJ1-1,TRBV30,AWSVAGGTEAF